The next 13 T cell receptor beta chains were all read from a single sample in a study of T cells of healthy individuals. TCRdb re-derived calls from the 5' RACE reads in MiXCR, one entry per CDR3 protein. This table has about 96,000 distinct CDR3 sequences, around 17% appearing once. Receptors originate from a human donor in good health.

In this sample, this clonotype turned up many times. The V and J genes are TRBV2 and TRBJ2-2, with D unclear. V lost 6 bases and J lost 1, with 12 bases in between. The CDR3 totals 15 residues. Germline CDR1 reads SNHLY; CDR2 reads FYNNEI. The CDR3 loop is CASSLRTLNTGELFF. The CDR3 nucleotides are TGTGCCAGCAGCCTTAGAACGCTGAACACCGGGGAGCTGTTTTTT.

This chain joins TRBV24-1 and TRBJ2-2; D uncertain. This CDR3 is 14 amino acids long. V dropped 6 bases and J dropped 3 bases, with 10 bases sitting between them. The germline V gene has CDR1 KGHDR and CDR2 SFDVKD. CDR3 bases: TGTGCCACCAGTTCGAGCGATCACACCGGGGAGCTGTTTTTT. This encodes CATSSSDHTGELFF.

The chain carries TRBV5-1 and TRBJ2-5, with 9 bases matching TRBD2. This CDR3 contains 15 residues. Trimming cost V 5 bases and J 1 base; bases outside gene matches: 6. Germline CDR1 is SGHRS and CDR2 is YFSETQ. CDR3 region: CASRRSTSGQETQYF. The CDR3 DNA reads TGCGCCAGCAGGAGGTCGACTAGCGGCCAAGAGACCCAGTACTTC.

In this sample, this clonotype turned up once. The chain combines TRBV5-6 with TRBJ2-3; TRBD2 matches 10 bases. This CDR3 region has 16 residues. The J segment lost 4 bases and the V segment lost 6 bases, leaving 11 bases of the junction unmatched. From germline, CDR1 is SGHDT and CDR2 YYEEEE. The CDR3 DNA sequence: TGTGCCAGCACCCCCGTAGCGGGGGGATCGGCAGATACGCAGTATTTT. Residues: CASTPVAGGSADTQYF.

This clonotype was seen repeatedly, ten times or more. V is TRBV11-2 and J is TRBJ2-7; D is ambiguous. V dropped 2 bases and J dropped 5 bases, with 4 bases sitting between them. The CDR3 totals 11 residues. The germline CDR1 and CDR2 sequences are SGHAT and FQNNGV. As DNA, the CDR3 is TGTGCCAGCAGCTTATCTAACGAGCAGTACTTC. Translating it yields CASSLSNEQYF.

Comment on this clonotype: One end of the junction fails to match germline, which may point to a read error. The chain links TRBV7-7 to TRBJ2-6, with a possible D match to TRBD2 (5 bases). Germline V gene data show CDR1 as SSHAT and CDR2 as FNYEAQ (reference sequence). The CDR3 length is 15 residues. CDR3 sequence: CASSQTGAGANVLTF. CDR3 nucleotides: TGTGCTAGCAGCCAAACCGGGGCTGGGGCCAACGTCCTGACTTTC. Full variable domain (rest looked up from reference TRBV7-7 and TRBJ2-6): GAGVSQSPRYKVTKRGQDVTLRCDPISSHATLYWYQQALGQGPEFLTYFNYEAQPDKSGLPSDRFSAERPEGSISTLTIQRTEQRDSAMYRCASSQTGAGANVLTFGAGSRLTVL.

The gene calls are TRBV6-9 and TRBJ2-5, with 14 bases matching TRBD2. Unmatched junction bases numbered 5, after V lost 10 bases and J lost 4 bases. The CDR3 loop spans 14 amino acids. The V gene's germline CDR1 is MNHGY and CDR2 SVAAGI. Written as DNA, the CDR3 is TGTGCCAAGGGACTAGCGGGAGTAAGAGAGACCCAGTACTTC. Residues: CAKGLAGVRETQYF.

The genes are TRBV4-3 and TRBJ2-2, with a weak D call TRBD1 (5 bases). The germline V and J ends were trimmed by 2 bases and 1 base, with 17 bases remaining between them. Germline CDR1 reads LGHNA; CDR2 reads YSLEER. The CDR3 is 18 residues long. CDR3 sequence reads: CASSQSIWGRLNTGELFF. The CDR3 nucleotides read TGCGCCAGCAGCCAATCCATATGGGGCAGGTTGAACACCGGGGAGCTGTTTTTT.

The V call is TRBV24-1, the J call TRBJ2-7, with D maybe TRBD1 (5 bases). The CDR3 consists of 14 residues. Germline V gene lookup returns CDR1 KGHDR and CDR2 SFDVKD. Trimming shortened V by 0 bases and J by 6 bases, and 11 bases separated the two germline ends. The CDR3, as DNA: TGTGCCACCAGTGATTTGGAACCAGGGTCCGAGCAGTACTTC. It specifies CATSDLEPGSEQYF.

There are a few counts of this clonotype. This chain connects TRBV7-3 to TRBJ2-1; D is unclear. This CDR3 has 15 residues. V was clipped by 5 bases and J by 0 bases, with 11 bases between them. Germline assignment: CDR1 SGHTA and CDR2 FQGTGA. DNA of the CDR3: TGTGCCAGCAGCCCAGCGCGGAGCTCCTACAATGAGCAGTTCTTC. Protein: CASSPARSSYNEQFF. The full variable domain, rest sourced from reference TRBV7-3 and TRBJ2-1, is GAGVSQTPSNKVTEKGKYVELRCDPISGHTALYWYRQSLGQGPEFLIYFQGTGAADDSGLPNDRFFAVRPEGSVSTLKIQRTERGDSAVYLCASSPARSSYNEQFFGPGTRLTVL.

This clonotype was detected a few times. The chain carries TRBV2 and TRBJ2-3, with D perhaps assigned TRBD1 or TRBD2 (5 bases each). Germline CDR1 reads SNHLY; CDR2 reads FYNNEI. The CDR3 runs 10 residues. Trimming cost V 8 bases and J 5 bases, with 5 bases left between them. The chain's CDR3 is CASGGDTQYF. As DNA, the CDR3 is TGTGCCAGCGGGGGAGATACGCAGTATTTT.

This clonotype turned up a few times. The chain combines TRBV4-2 with TRBJ2-7, with TRBD2 matching over 11 bases. Looked up from germline, CDR1 is LGHNA and CDR2 is YNFKEQ. V dropped 0 bases and J dropped 2; count of bases not matched to a gene: 9. The CDR3 loop spans 18 amino acids. This CDR3 reads CASSQDLASGGPPYEQYF. CDR3 sequence (DNA): TGTGCCAGCAGCCAAGATCTGGCTAGCGGGGGGCCCCCCTACGAGCAGTACTTC.

This chain links TRBV19 with TRBJ2-3; 7 bases are a match to TRBD1. V dropped 6 bases and J dropped 0; count of bases not matched to a gene: 3. Germline-derived CDR1 and CDR2 are LNHDA and SQIVND (reference sequence). CDR3 length: 14 residues. The CDR3 protein is CASSRQGSTDTQYF. The CDR3, as DNA: TGTGCCAGTAGCAGACAGGGAAGCACAGATACGCAGTATTTT.